A single sample is the source of the 5 T cell receptor beta chains below, sequenced in a study of blood T cell repertoires in COVID-19. Libraries were prepared by immunoSEQ multiplex PCR; TCRdb keeps only in-frame clonotypes and omits some of them. The sample gives roughly 360,000 clones, over 65% of which show up once; 0.85% to 1.2% is in the top ten. The sample comprised peripheral blood. The receptors here all came from a human donor with acute or convalescent COVID-19. The donor label of this sample is uncertain.

This clone has just one count. CDR3 loop: CASSLWQEETQYF. The CDR3 coding sequence is TGCGCCAGCAGCTTGTGGCAAGAAGAGACCCAGTACTTC. This chain joins TRBV5-1 and TRBJ2-5; D gene ambiguous. The V gene's germline CDR1 is SGHRS and CDR2 YFSETQ. Trimming pared 1 base from V and 3 bases from J, leaving 7 bases between. This CDR3 has 13 residues.

This clone was counted a few times. The chain links TRBV3-1 (or the pseudogene TRBV3-2) to TRBJ2-3; a possible D gene is TRBD2 (6 bases). With 5 bases removed from V and 2 bases from J, the gap between germline ends came to 17 bases. This CDR3 has 16 amino acids. CDR1 and CDR2 from the germline V gene are LGHDT and YNNKEL (reference sequence). CDR3 region: CASSSGLHSLTDTQYF. As DNA, the CDR3 is TGTGCCAGCAGCTCGGGACTCCACTCGCTCACAGATACGCAGTATTTT.

The rearrangement joins TRBV18 to TRBJ1-2, with 9 nucleotides matching TRBD1. The CDR3 has 15 residues. The germline CDR1 and CDR2 sequences are KGHSH and LQKENI. V lost 3 bases to trimming and J lost 4 bases; unmatched junction nucleotides: 6. The DNA for the CDR3 is TGTGCCAGCTCACCGGGGACAGGGAATCCCTATGGCTACACCTTC. Amino acids: CASSPGTGNPYGYTF.

The chain combines TRBV3-1 (or the pseudogene TRBV3-2) with TRBJ1-1, with D perhaps matching TRBD1 (6 bases). This CDR3 is built from 15 residues. Trimming stripped 5 bases from V and 6 bases from J, with 19 bases between. Looked up from germline, CDR1 is LGHDT and CDR2 is YNNKEL (reference sequence). The CDR3 nucleotides are TGTGCCAGCAGCTCTTACAGGGAACGGCGGGCTGAAGCTTTCTTT. Its translation is CASSSYRERRAEAFF.

The genes are TRBV28 and TRBJ1-2, with D hard to call. Germline V gene sequence: CDR1 MDHEN, CDR2 SYDVKM. V was trimmed by 5 bases and J by 4 bases, leaving 20 bases between them. This CDR3 spans 16 amino acids. The CDR3 DNA follows: TGTGCCAGCAGTCTTCAAAGACTCCAATTTGGCTATGGCTACACCTTC. Translation: CASSLQRLQFGYGYTF.